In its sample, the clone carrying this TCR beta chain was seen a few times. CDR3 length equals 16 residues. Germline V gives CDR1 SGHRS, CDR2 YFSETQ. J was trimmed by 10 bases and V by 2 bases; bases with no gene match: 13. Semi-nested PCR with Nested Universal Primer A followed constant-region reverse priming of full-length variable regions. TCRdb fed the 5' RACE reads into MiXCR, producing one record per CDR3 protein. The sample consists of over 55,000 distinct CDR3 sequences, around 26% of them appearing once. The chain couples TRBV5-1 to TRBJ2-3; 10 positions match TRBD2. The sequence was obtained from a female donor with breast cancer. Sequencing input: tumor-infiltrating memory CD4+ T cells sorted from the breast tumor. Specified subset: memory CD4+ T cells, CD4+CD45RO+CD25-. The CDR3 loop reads CASSLSSGSPLGAQYF. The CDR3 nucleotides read TGCGCCAGCAGCTTATCTAGCGGGAGTCCCCTTGGGGCGCAGTATTTT. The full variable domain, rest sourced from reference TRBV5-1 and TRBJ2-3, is KAGVTQTPRYLIKTRGQQVTLSCSPISGHRSVSWYQQTPGQGLQFLFEYFSETQRNKGNFPGRFSGRQFSNSRSEMNVSTLELGDSALYLCASSLSSGSPLGAQYFGPGTRLTVL.